The source of this T cell receptor beta chain is a study of CD8 T cells in Susac syndrome. An amount of RNA that ranged from about 0.45 to 1 ug was reverse transcribed with random hexamers. In TCRdb, the immunoSEQ multiplex PCR reads were re-called with MiXCR into one record per CDR3 protein. The sample lists approximately 190,000 distinct CDR3 sequences; 91% were seen once. Sequenced material: CD4+ T cells from PBMCs. The sequence derives from a human donor with Susac syndrome.

CDR3 region: CSARWTSGRFDTQYF. For the CDR3, the DNA is TGCAGTGCTAGATGGACTAGCGGGCGGTTTGATACGCAGTATTTT. The rearrangement uses TRBV20-1 and TRBJ2-3; 11 bases line up with TRBD2. The V gene's germline CDR1 is DFQATT and CDR2 SNEGSKA (reference sequence). The V gene end was trimmed by 2 bases and the J gene end by 6 bases; junction bases not matched to a gene: 7. This CDR3 contains 15 residues.